This T cell receptor (beta chain) was sequenced in a study of blood T cell repertoires in COVID-19. Study-level information: Acute and convalescent COVID-19 samples came from the United States, Italy and Spain. From T cells, B-cell-depleted T cells, or PBMCs came the material, which was cDNA or gDNA.

How the authors handled the data: Reference gene primer amplification gave estimated nucleated cell counts. Clones were sequenced by immunoSEQ multiplex PCR, and TCRdb holds only the in-frame ones, with some missing. V and J calls and clone size follow that table, whereas D and trimming were derived from the DNA. The sample shows roughly 26,000 clones, about 71% of them seen only once. The V gene end was trimmed by 10 bases and the J gene end by 6 bases; junction bases not matched to a gene: 13. The CDR3 totals 15 residues. Germline V CDR1 and CDR2: SNHLY, FYNNEI. The V gene is TRBV2, the J gene TRBJ2-2; 8 bases are shared with TRBD1. Sequencing was performed on peripheral blood. The clonotype was recovered from a man between 60 and 75 years old with active or convalescent COVID-19. The CDR3 DNA reads as TGTGCCACCCCTGGACAGGGCGGTGGTGCCGGGGAGCTGTTTTTT. It codes for CATPGQGGGAGELFF.